The sequence of this T cell receptor (beta chain) was determined in a study of blood T cell repertoires in COVID-19. Data came from immunoSEQ multiplex PCR; TCRdb stores just in-frame clones and leaves some out. The data contain about 140,000 clones, about three quarters of them singletons. The CDR3 is made up of 12 amino acids. V dropped 6 bases and J dropped 6 bases, with 11 bases sitting between them. Per the germline V gene, CDR1 is LGHDT and CDR2 is YNNKEL (reference sequence). This chain uses TRBV3-1 (or the pseudogene TRBV3-2) with TRBJ1-2; D may be TRBD1 (6 bases). Sequencing was done on a sample of peripheral blood. This TCR derives from a woman of 80 years or more with active or convalescent COVID-19. CDR3 DNA sequence: TGTGCCAGCAGGGGGGGGGCCCATGGCTACACCTTC. It translates to CASRGGAHGYTF.